This paragraph covers one T cell receptor beta chain sequence. Its antigen remains unidentified. Use of 60 Vbeta and 13 Jbeta primers characterized the PCR. As processed by the authors: Later work found 80 million or so unique TCR beta chains, with about 10 million shared. Assay used: immunoSEQ multiplex PCR; TCRdb lists only in-frame clones, some missing. V and J calls and clone size are as listed in that table; D and trimming were resolved from the DNA. Found here are under 250,000 clones, about four fifths of them singletons; the top ten hold roughly 10%. This sample is part of a study of cytomegalovirus exposure and HLA in healthy donors. About the study: From 170 million or so T cells, an earlier analysis saw some 120 million unique TCR beta sequences.

General observations from the study: Through in vitro validation, a few CMV-associated chains were shown to be specific for CMV antigens. An analysis was carried out later, and it reportedly showed fewer N-insertions in an Asian-associated ancestry cluster than the 666-donor mean.

The sample was PBMCs. The sequence came from a woman aged 45-59 years in good health and CMV-seropositive.

The chain's CDR3 is CASSSQGSGGYTF. CDR3 nucleotides: TGTGCCAGCAGCTCACAGGGTTCGGGAGGCTACACCTTC. The V gene is TRBV7-6, the J gene TRBJ1-2; D may be TRBD1 (6 bases). CDR1 and CDR2 from the germline V gene are SGHVS and FNYEAQ. Trimming left V 4 bases short and J 8 bases short, with 14 bases between. This CDR3 is 13 amino acids long.